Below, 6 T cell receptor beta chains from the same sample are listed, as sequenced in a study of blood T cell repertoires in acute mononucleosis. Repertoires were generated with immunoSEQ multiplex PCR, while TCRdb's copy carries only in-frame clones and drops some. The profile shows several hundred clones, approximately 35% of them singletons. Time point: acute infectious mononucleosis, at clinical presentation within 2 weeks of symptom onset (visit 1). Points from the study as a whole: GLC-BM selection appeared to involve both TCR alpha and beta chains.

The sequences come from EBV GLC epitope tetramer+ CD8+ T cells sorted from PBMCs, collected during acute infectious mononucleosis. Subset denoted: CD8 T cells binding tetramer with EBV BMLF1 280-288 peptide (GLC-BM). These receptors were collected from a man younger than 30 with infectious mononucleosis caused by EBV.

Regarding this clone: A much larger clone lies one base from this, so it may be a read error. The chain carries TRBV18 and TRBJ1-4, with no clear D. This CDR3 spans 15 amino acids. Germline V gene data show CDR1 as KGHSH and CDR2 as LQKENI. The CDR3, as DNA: TGTGCCAGCTCACCACCTGCTTGGAATGAAAAAAAACAGTTTTTT. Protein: CASSPPAWNEKKQFF.

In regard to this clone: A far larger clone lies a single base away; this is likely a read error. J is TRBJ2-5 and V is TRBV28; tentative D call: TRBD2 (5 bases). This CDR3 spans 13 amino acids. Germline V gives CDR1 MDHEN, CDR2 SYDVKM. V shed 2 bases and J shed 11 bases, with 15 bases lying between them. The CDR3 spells CASSLPHSGEQYF. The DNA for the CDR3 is TGTGCCAGCAGTTTACCCCACAGTGGGGAGCAGTACTTC. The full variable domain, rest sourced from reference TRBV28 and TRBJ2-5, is DVKVTQSSRYLVKRTGEKVFLECVQDMDHENMFWYRQDPGLGLRLIYFSYDVKMKEKGDIPEGYSVSREKKERFSLILESASTNQTSMYLCASSLPHSGEQYFGPGTRLLVL.

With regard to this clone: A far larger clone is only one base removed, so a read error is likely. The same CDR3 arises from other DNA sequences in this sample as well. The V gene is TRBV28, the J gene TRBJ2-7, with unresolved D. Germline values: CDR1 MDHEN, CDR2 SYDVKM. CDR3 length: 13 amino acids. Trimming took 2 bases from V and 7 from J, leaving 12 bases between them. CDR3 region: CASSLPLSGEQYF. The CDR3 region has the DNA TGTGCCAGCAGTTTACCCCTCAGTGGTGAGCAGTACTTC.

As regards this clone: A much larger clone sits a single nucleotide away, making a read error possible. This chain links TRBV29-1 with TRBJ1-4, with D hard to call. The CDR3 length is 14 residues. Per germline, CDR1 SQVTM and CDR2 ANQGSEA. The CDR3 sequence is CSVGAGVTNEKLVF. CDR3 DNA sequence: TGCAGCGTTGGCGCCGGGGTCACTAATGAAAAACTGGTTTTT.

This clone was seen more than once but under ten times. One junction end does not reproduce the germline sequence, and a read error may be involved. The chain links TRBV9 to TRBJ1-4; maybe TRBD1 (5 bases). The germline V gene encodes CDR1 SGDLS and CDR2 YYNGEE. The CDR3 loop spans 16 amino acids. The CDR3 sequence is CASSDGHVATNDKLFF. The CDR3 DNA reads TGTGCCAGCAGCGACGGACATGTTGCAACTAATGATAAACTGTTTTTT.

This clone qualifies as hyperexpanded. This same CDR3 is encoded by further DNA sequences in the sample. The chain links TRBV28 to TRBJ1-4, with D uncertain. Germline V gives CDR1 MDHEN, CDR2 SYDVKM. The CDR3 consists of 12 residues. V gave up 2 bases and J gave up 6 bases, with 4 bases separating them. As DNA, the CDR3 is TGTGCCAGCAGTTTAATTTATGAAAAACTGTTTTTT. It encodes CASSLIYEKLFF.